What follows are 22 T cell receptor beta chains derived from one specimen sequenced in a study of shared clonotypes between healthy human individuals. Assay: immunoSEQ multiplex PCR; the TCRdb copy retains only in-frame clones and omits some. Of millions of clones detected, more than 80% appear once; the ten largest clones hold over 0.12%. Sequencing input: naive CD4+ T cells sorted from blood. The subset denotes: CD45RA+ positively selected. These receptors all stem from a man between 18 and 35 years old in good health.

This chain joins TRBV10-3 and TRBJ1-3, with TRBD1 matching 7 bases. Trimming cost V 3 bases and J 3 bases; bases outside gene matches: 11. Germline V gene data show CDR1 as ENHRY and CDR2 as SYGVKD. This CDR3 comprises 17 residues. The CDR3 here is CAISDHSGGGGGNTIYF. CDR3 bases: TGTGCCATCAGTGACCACTCAGGGGGAGGTGGTGGAAACACCATATATTTT.

The V gene is TRBV25-1, the J gene TRBJ2-5; 9 bases are a match to TRBD1. Germline V gene lookup returns CDR1 MGHDK and CDR2 SYGVNS. The CDR3 sequence is 14 residues long. V lost 4 bases to trimming and J lost 5 bases; unmatched junction nucleotides: 5. CDR3 bases: TGTGCCAGCAGTGCGGACAGGGGAGTTGAGACCCAGTACTTC. It codes for CASSADRGVETQYF.

The genes are TRBV19 and TRBJ2-1, with TRBD2 matching over 7 bases. With 6 bases clipped from V and 2 bases from J, the junction kept 4 bases outside the gene matches. CDR1 LNHDA and CDR2 SQIVND come from the germline V gene (reference sequence). This CDR3 region has 14 residues. The CDR3 nucleotides read TGTGCCAGTAGGCCGAGCGGGGCCTACAATGAGCAGTTCTTC. The encoded protein is CASRPSGAYNEQFF.

The chain combines TRBV7-8 with TRBJ2-1; no clear D. The CDR3 has 16 residues. V gave up 1 base and J gave up 2 bases, with 12 bases separating them. Germline-derived CDR1 and CDR2 are SGHVS and FQNEAQ. CDR3 coding DNA: TGTGCCAGCAGCTTAGAGGGTCGGTCTCCCTACAATGAGCAGTTCTTC. Protein sequence: CASSLEGRSPYNEQFF. Using reference TRBV7-8 and TRBJ2-1 for the parts outside the CDR3, the full variable domain is GAGVSQSPRYKVAKRGQDVALRCDPISGHVSLFWYQQALGQGPEFLTYFQNEAQLDKSGLPSDRFFAERPEGSVSTLKIQRTQQEDSAVYLCASSLEGRSPYNEQFFGPGTRLTVL.

This chain uses TRBV18 with TRBJ1-1, with 7 bases matching TRBD1. Germline CDR1 reads KGHSH; CDR2 reads LQKENI. The CDR3 runs to 15 residues. V dropped 3 bases and J dropped 5; count of bases not matched to a gene: 9. The DNA of the CDR3 is TGTGCCAGCTCACCGGCGCCACAACAGGGGACTGAAGCTTTCTTT. This gives the protein CASSPAPQQGTEAFF.

In its sample, this clone was seen a few times. V gene TRBV5-1 combines with J gene TRBJ1-1; tentatively, D is TRBD1 (6 bases). CDR1 is SGHRS and CDR2 is YFSETQ in the germline V gene. Trimming took 2 bases from V and 10 from J, leaving 9 bases between them. This CDR3 contains 11 residues. The DNA of the CDR3 is TGCGCCAGCAGCTTTACAGGGAGAGCTTTCTTT. Translation gives CASSFTGRAFF.

The J gene is TRBJ2-3, the V gene TRBV7-9; D may be TRBD1 or TRBD2 (5 bases each). The germline CDR1 and CDR2 sequences are SEHNR and FQNEAQ (reference sequence). The CDR3 sequence is 14 residues long. Trimming took 7 bases from V and 0 from J, leaving 11 bases between them. The CDR3 loop is CASIHEGSTDTQYF. CDR3 nucleotides: TGTGCCAGCATCCATGAGGGGAGCACAGATACGCAGTATTTT. Using reference TRBV7-9 and TRBJ2-3 for the parts outside the CDR3, the full variable domain is DTGVSQNPRHKITKRGQNVTFRCDPISEHNRLYWYRQTLGQGPEFLTYFQNEAQLEKSRLLSDRFSAERPKGSFSTLEIQRTEQGDSAMYLCASIHEGSTDTQYFGPGTRLTVL.

The chain recombines TRBV27 with TRBJ2-1, with 12 bases fitting TRBD2. Germline CDR1 MNHEY, CDR2 SMNVEV (reference sequence). This CDR3 spans 18 amino acids. After removal of 7 bases from V and 3 bases from J, the junction contained 13 bases not matched to a gene. The CDR3 sequence: CASTSGTSGSGRYNEQFF. CDR3 sequence (DNA): TGTGCCAGCACCTCCGGGACTAGCGGGTCCGGACGCTACAATGAGCAGTTCTTC.

This sequence joins TRBV7-9 and TRBJ2-5, with D tentatively TRBD1 or TRBD2 (5 bases each). The V end lost 4 bases, the J end lost 1 base, and 10 bases lay between the germline ends. Looked up from germline, CDR1 is SEHNR and CDR2 is FQNEAQ (reference sequence). This CDR3 is 14 amino acids long. The CDR3 loop is CASSSGTAQETQYF. The CDR3 DNA reads TGTGCCAGCAGCTCCGGGACGGCCCAAGAGACCCAGTACTTC.

As to this clone: This specimen includes other DNA sequences encoding the same CDR3. The rearrangement uses TRBV6-6 and TRBJ2-6, with D hard to call. This CDR3 spans 15 amino acids. Germline V gene sequence: CDR1 MNHNY, CDR2 SVGAGI (reference sequence). V lost 6 bases, J lost 0 bases, and 9 bases lay in between. The CDR3 DNA reads TGTGCCAGCAGCTTATCAAGCTCTGGGGCCAACGTCCTGACTTTC. It is translated as CASSLSSSGANVLTF.

The chain employs TRBV19 and TRBJ1-1; the D is unclear. The CDR3 contains 15 residues. The germline gives CDR1 LNHDA, CDR2 SQIVND (reference sequence). The germline V and J ends were trimmed by 6 bases and 1 base, with 15 bases remaining between them. DNA for the CDR3: TGTGCCAGTAGAAAGGGAAGGGAGAGGAACACTGAAGCTTTCTTT. It specifies CASRKGRERNTEAFF.

This chain links TRBV28 with TRBJ1-6; possible D gene TRBD1, 5 bases. Per the germline V gene, CDR1 is MDHEN and CDR2 is SYDVKM. V was trimmed by 4 bases and J by 5 bases, leaving 12 bases between them. CDR3 length: 15 amino acids. The DNA for the CDR3 is TGTGCCAGCAGTTCCCAGGGATGGAATAATTCACCCCTCCACTTT. Residues: CASSSQGWNNSPLHF.

The chain joins TRBV9 to TRBJ1-5; D gene ambiguous. The CDR3 is made up of 14 amino acids. In germline, CDR1 is SGDLS, CDR2 YYNGEE. V was clipped by 0 bases and J by 5 bases, with 9 bases between them. The CDR3 spells CASSVDSGYQPQHF. In DNA, the CDR3 is TGTGCCAGCAGCGTAGACAGCGGATATCAGCCCCAGCATTTT.

The V gene is TRBV7-2, the J gene TRBJ1-1; TRBD1 matches 7 bases. The germline CDR1 and CDR2 sequences are SGHTA and FQGNSA. The ends lost 10 bases at V and 0 bases at J; junction bases unmatched: 5. CDR3 length: 13 residues. The CDR3 here is CATTDRVNTEAFF. The CDR3, as DNA: TGTGCCACCACAGACAGGGTGAACACTGAAGCTTTCTTT.

The chain is built from TRBV2 and TRBJ2-7; 10 positions agree with TRBD1. J lost 3 bases, V lost 7 bases, and 12 bases had no gene match. The CDR3 has 16 amino acids. Germline CDR1 SNHLY, CDR2 FYNNEI. In DNA, the CDR3 is TGTGCCAGCATTAAACTTCGGACAGGGGGGAACTACGAGCAGTACTTC. The encoded protein is CASIKLRTGGNYEQYF. The full variable domain, rest sourced from reference TRBV2 and TRBJ2-7, is EPEVTQTPSHQVTQMGQEVILRCVPISNHLYFYWYRQILGQKVEFLVSFYNNEISEKSEIFDDQFSVERPDGSNFTLKIRSTKLEDSAMYFCASIKLRTGGNYEQYFGPGTRLTVT.

The V and J genes are TRBV14 and TRBJ1-1; D is unclear. The germline gives CDR1 SGHDN, CDR2 FVKESK. CDR3 length equals 13 residues. Trimming took off 1 base at V and 3 bases at J, with 6 bases between the two ends. For the CDR3, the DNA is TGTGCCAGCAGCCAAGTATGGTACACTGAAGCTTTCTTT. This gives the protein CASSQVWYTEAFF.

The chain has TRBV6-1 and TRBJ2-2, with D maybe TRBD2 (5 bases). V lost 6 bases and J lost 5, with 7 bases in between. Germline V gene data show CDR1 as MNHNS and CDR2 as SASEGT. The CDR3 loop spans 12 amino acids. CDR3 nucleotide sequence: TGTGCCAGCAGGAGGGAAACCGGGGAGCTGTTTTTT. It translates to CASRRETGELFF.

CDR3 nucleotides: TGTGCCAGCAGCTTGTTACAGAACGGTGGCTACACCTTC. This translates into CASSLLQNGGYTF. The chain links TRBV5-8 to TRBJ1-2; D remains ambiguous. The CDR3 runs to 13 residues. CDR1 is SGHTS and CDR2 is YDEGEE in the germline V gene. Deletions cut 1 base from V and 7 bases from J, with 11 bases between.

The rearrangement links TRBV29-1 to TRBJ1-1; 10 nucleotides line up with TRBD1. V trimming: 6 bases; J trimming: 4 bases; junction bases outside the gene matches: 5. The germline gives CDR1 SQVTM, CDR2 ANQGSEA. The CDR3 runs 13 residues. CDR3 protein: CSVDRGQATEAFF. The CDR3 DNA follows: TGCAGCGTAGACAGGGGGCAGGCCACTGAAGCTTTCTTT.

The chain has TRBV27 and TRBJ2-2; 7 nucleotides agree with TRBD1. J lost 5 bases, V lost 8 bases, and 5 bases had no gene match. CDR1 is MNHEY, CDR2 SMNVEV, per germline (reference sequence). The CDR3 has 13 amino acids. In DNA form, the CDR3 reads TGTGCCAGCGGGAAACAGGGGACCGGGGAGCTGTTTTTT. Translating gives CASGKQGTGELFF.

This sequence joins TRBV5-1 and TRBJ2-2; 11 nucleotides align to TRBD1. The CDR3 runs 16 residues. Germline V gives CDR1 SGHRS, CDR2 YFSETQ. The ends lost 0 bases at V and 4 bases at J; junction bases unmatched: 2. The CDR3 nucleotides are TGCGCCAGCAGCTTGGGGACAGGGGGCCCCACCGGGGAGCTGTTTTTT. This sequence encodes CASSLGTGGPTGELFF.

This rearrangement joins TRBV10-3 to TRBJ2-2; 8 bases map to TRBD2. This CDR3 has 13 residues. In germline, CDR1 is ENHRY, CDR2 SYGVKD. J was trimmed by 4 bases and V by 9 bases; bases with no gene match: 4. The CDR3 protein is CAIGGRFTGELFF. CDR3 DNA sequence: TGTGCCATTGGCGGGAGGTTCACCGGGGAGCTGTTTTTT.